The 13 T cell receptor beta chains presented below share a single source sample, sequenced in a study of shared clonotypes between healthy human individuals. CD45RO-negative cells were positively selected for CCR7, leaving out terminally differentiated effector memory CD45RA+ cells. Libraries were prepared by immunoSEQ multiplex PCR; TCRdb keeps only in-frame clonotypes and omits some of them. The sample contains about 1,900,000 clones, about 95% of which appear only once. Sample: naive CD8+ T cells sorted from blood. The receptors were gathered from a man between 18 and 29 years old in good health.

For this clone: The same CDR3 also results from other DNA sequences found in this sample. The CDR3 sequence is CASSTGQGYEQYF. Here the CDR3 DNA reads TGTGCCAGCAGCACCGGACAGGGTTACGAGCAGTACTTC. The rearrangement joins TRBV11-2 to TRBJ2-7; TRBD1 aligns across 8 bases. Germline trimming cut 5 bases from V and 4 bases from J; bases unmatched to any gene: 4. Per germline, CDR1 SGHAT and CDR2 FQNNGV. The length of the CDR3 is 13 residues.

The CDR3 DNA follows: TGTGCCAGCAGCTCTCGGGTCGGGGGACTAGCGGATGAGCAGTTCTTC. As protein: CASSSRVGGLADEQFF. This rearrangement joins TRBV11-2 to TRBJ2-1, with 11 bases lining up with TRBD2. In germline, CDR1 is SGHAT, CDR2 FQNNGV. The CDR3 runs to 16 residues. V lost 4 bases, J lost 8 bases, and 10 bases stayed unmatched.

The chain employs TRBV9 and TRBJ1-1; D is perhaps TRBD1 (5 bases). V was cut by 3 bases and J by 0 bases, with 15 bases left in between. Germline V gives CDR1 SGDLS, CDR2 YYNGEE. This CDR3 spans 16 amino acids. CDR3 coding DNA: TGTGCCAGCAGCGCAACTTCGTTGGGGGTGAACACTGAAGCTTTCTTT. Translation gives CASSATSLGVNTEAFF. Looking up the rest from reference TRBV9 and TRBJ1-1 gives the full variable domain: DSGVTQTPKHLITATGQRVTLRCSPRSGDLSVYWYQQSLDQGLQFLIQYYNGEERAKGNILERFSAQQFPDLHSELNLSSLELGDSALYFCASSATSLGVNTEAFFGQGTRLTVV.

CDR3 nucleotide sequence: TGTGCCAGCAGTGTGGGGGCAGCGGACACTGAAGCTTTCTTT. This translates into CASSVGAADTEAFF. The J gene is TRBJ1-1, the V gene TRBV6-1; possible D gene TRBD1, 6 bases. Germline lookup yields CDR1 MNHNS and CDR2 SASEGT. V was pared by 4 bases and J by 3 bases, with 12 bases between. The CDR3 covers 14 residues.

J is TRBJ2-7 and V is TRBV9; TRBD2 might be the D (6 bases). The CDR3 sequence is 15 residues long. Germline V gene lookup returns CDR1 SGDLS and CDR2 YYNGEE. V gave up 4 bases and J gave up 0 bases, with 14 bases separating them. As DNA, the CDR3 is TGTGCCAGCAGCAAAGAGGGACTCAGCTCCTACGAGCAGTACTTC. It translates to CASSKEGLSSYEQYF.

Of note for this clone: The sample holds other DNA sequences that translate to the same CDR3. The CDR3 reads CASSWGQGAGEQYF. CDR3 bases: TGTGCCAGCAGTTGGGGACAGGGGGCTGGCGAGCAGTACTTC. The chain links TRBV27 to TRBJ2-7, with TRBD1 identical over 12 bases. Per germline, CDR1 MNHEY and CDR2 SMNVEV (reference sequence). The CDR3 runs to 14 residues. V lost 4 bases, J lost 6 bases, and 4 bases stayed unmatched.

The CDR3 DNA sequence: TGCGCCAGCAGCCAAGAAACACCTAAACTAGCGGCTAGCACAGATACGCAGTATTTT. This translates into CASSQETPKLAASTDTQYF. This rearrangement joins TRBV4-1 to TRBJ2-3; 8 bases are shared with TRBD2. Germline V lookup: CDR1 MGHRA, CDR2 YSYEKL. The CDR3 contains 19 residues. The V segment lost 0 bases and the J segment 0 bases; nucleotides outside the gene matches: 11.

This clone appeared once. The rearrangement uses TRBV28 and TRBJ2-3, with 10 bases identical to TRBD2. The J segment lost 0 bases and the V segment lost 3 bases, leaving 6 bases of the junction unmatched. The CDR3 loop spans 17 amino acids. Per the germline V gene, CDR1 is MDHEN and CDR2 is SYDVKM. The chain's CDR3 is CASSLSLAGDSTDTQYF. In DNA form, the CDR3 reads TGTGCCAGCAGTTTGAGTCTAGCGGGGGATAGCACAGATACGCAGTATTTT.

The chain links TRBV2 to TRBJ2-5, with 8 bases fitting TRBD2. Losses at the gene ends were 2 bases for V and 1 base for J; bases not matched to a gene: 9. Looked up from germline, CDR1 is SNHLY and CDR2 is FYNNEI. CDR3 length: 17 residues. CDR3 nucleotide sequence: TGTGCCAGCAGTGAATTAGGTAGCGGGGTTCTCCAAGAGACCCAGTACTTC. Amino acid sequence: CASSELGSGVLQETQYF.

The chain couples TRBV28 to TRBJ1-5; TRBD1 matches at 10 bases. Germline CDR1 MDHEN, CDR2 SYDVKM. V lost 5 bases, J lost 1 base, and 23 bases stayed unmatched. The CDR3 totals 22 residues. The DNA for the CDR3 is TGTGCCAGCAGTCTCCCGACACTCCCCGGGACAGGGGCTTCGGTGAGCAATCAGCCCCAGCATTTT. It specifies CASSLPTLPGTGASVSNQPQHF.

The rearrangement joins TRBV5-6 to TRBJ2-7; 8 bases match TRBD1. The V gene's germline CDR1 is SGHDT and CDR2 YYEEEE. The CDR3 contains 16 residues. The trim removed 0 bases at V and 4 bases at J, leaving 9 bases unmatched. The CDR3 is CASSLETTGAQYEQYF. The CDR3 nucleotides are TGTGCCAGCAGCTTGGAAACGACAGGGGCCCAATACGAGCAGTACTTC.

In regard to this clone: The sample carries other DNA sequences with the same CDR3. This chain uses TRBV5-6 with TRBJ1-2; D not resolved. The germline gives CDR1 SGHDT, CDR2 YYEEEE. Trimming left V 4 bases short and J 1 base short, with 8 bases between. The CDR3 spans 13 residues. CDR3 loop: CASSPDGNYGYTF. CDR3 nucleotide sequence: TGTGCCAGCAGCCCGGATGGTAACTATGGCTACACCTTC.

The genes are TRBV4-3 and TRBJ2-7; D perhaps matches TRBD2 (5 bases). Trimming stripped 4 bases from V and 3 bases from J, with 16 bases between. The CDR3 length is 15 residues. Germline V gene sequence: CDR1 LGHNA, CDR2 YSLEER. CDR3 in amino acids: CASSPAETTIYEQYF. In nucleotides, the CDR3 is TGCGCCAGCAGCCCCGCCGAGACTACCATCTACGAGCAGTACTTC.